One sample yielded the 6 T cell receptor beta chains listed below, sequenced in a study of cytomegalovirus exposure and HLA in healthy donors. The PCR was carried out with 60 Vbeta primers and 13 Jbeta primers. Repertoires were generated with immunoSEQ multiplex PCR, while TCRdb's copy carries only in-frame clones and drops some. The repertoire includes about 100,000 clones, 55% to 75% of them detected once, and 3.5% to 4% sits in the top ten. Sequencing was carried out using PBMCs. These receptors all come from a man aged 25-45 years in good health and CMV-seropositive.

V is TRBV9 and J is TRBJ1-2; possible D gene TRBD1, 5 bases. This CDR3 is 15 amino acids long. Germline CDR1 is SGDLS and CDR2 is YYNGEE. Trimming left V 3 bases short and J 8 bases short, with 20 bases between. CDR3 sequence: CASSGPGGGRGGYTF. The CDR3 coding sequence is TGTGCCAGCAGCGGCCCTGGGGGGGGAAGAGGGGGCTACACCTTC.

This clone was picked up a small number of times. V and J are TRBV7-9 and TRBJ2-7, with no clear D. Germline CDR1 SEHNR, CDR2 FQNEAQ (reference sequence). Trimming cost V 2 bases and J 7 bases, with 9 bases left between them. This CDR3 spans 12 amino acids. The CDR3 bases are TGTGCCAGCAGCTTATATCTACGAGAGCAGTACTTC. Its protein is CASSLYLREQYF.

The V gene is TRBV5-1, the J gene TRBJ1-6; D is undetermined. The germline V gene has CDR1 SGHRS and CDR2 YFSETQ. The CDR3 extends over 14 amino acids. V was cut by 0 bases and J by 7 bases, with 8 bases left in between. CDR3 amino acids: CASSLAGGNSPLHF. As DNA, the CDR3 is TGCGCCAGCAGCTTGGCCGGCGGGAATTCACCCCTCCACTTT.

The rearrangement links TRBV11-3 to TRBJ2-7; 8 nucleotides agree with TRBD1. The CDR3 is 16 residues long. V lost 5 bases to trimming and J lost 0 bases; unmatched junction nucleotides: 9. Germline-derived CDR1 and CDR2 are SGHNT and YENEEA. CDR3: CASSPSTGGLSYEQYF. Here the CDR3 DNA reads TGTGCCAGCAGCCCATCAACAGGGGGACTCTCCTACGAGCAGTACTTC.

V is TRBV5-1 and J is TRBJ1-3; a possible D gene is TRBD1 (5 bases). Germline V gives CDR1 SGHRS, CDR2 YFSETQ. The CDR3 covers 14 residues. The V and J ends lost 4 bases and 4 bases respectively, with 12 bases between them. CDR3 sequence reads: CASSPQGTGNTIYF. For the CDR3, the DNA is TGCGCCAGCAGCCCCCAGGGTACGGGAAACACCATATATTTT.

In this sample, this clone turned up once. The chain links TRBV11-2 to TRBJ2-5; a possible D gene is TRBD1 (6 bases). This CDR3 comprises 14 residues. Trimming removed 4 bases from V and 3 bases from J, with 12 bases in between. Germline CDR1 and CDR2: SGHAT and FQNNGV. The CDR3 region has the DNA TGTGCCAGCAGCTCAGTGTCAGGGGAAGAGACCCAGTACTTC. As protein: CASSSVSGEETQYF.